Below, one T cell receptor (beta chain) is given with its context. Antigen unknown. CDR3 length equals 14 residues. Trimming removed 0 bases from V and 3 bases from J, with 6 bases in between. Germline V gene lookup returns CDR1 SGHNT and CDR2 YYREEE (reference sequence). The record originates from a study of OX40 agonist ivuxolimab in advanced cancers. The protocol was immunoSEQ multiplex PCR, while the TCRdb copy is restricted to in-frame clones and leaves out a portion. Of tens of thousands of clones in the sample, 83% were seen once. Findings and limits, study-wide: Researchers did not determine the expanded peripheral T cells' antigen specificity.

The source of this sequence is an adult with an advanced solid tumor such as melanoma, head and neck, liver or kidney cancer. V usage is TRBV5-4 and J usage is TRBJ1-4; D not resolved. The sample here was CD4+ or CD8+ T cells sorted from blood, taken in a trial of the OX40 agonist ivuxolimab. CDR3 protein: CASSLAGSNEKLFF. In nucleotides, the CDR3 is TGTGCCAGCAGCTTGGCGGGGTCTAATGAAAAACTGTTTTTT.